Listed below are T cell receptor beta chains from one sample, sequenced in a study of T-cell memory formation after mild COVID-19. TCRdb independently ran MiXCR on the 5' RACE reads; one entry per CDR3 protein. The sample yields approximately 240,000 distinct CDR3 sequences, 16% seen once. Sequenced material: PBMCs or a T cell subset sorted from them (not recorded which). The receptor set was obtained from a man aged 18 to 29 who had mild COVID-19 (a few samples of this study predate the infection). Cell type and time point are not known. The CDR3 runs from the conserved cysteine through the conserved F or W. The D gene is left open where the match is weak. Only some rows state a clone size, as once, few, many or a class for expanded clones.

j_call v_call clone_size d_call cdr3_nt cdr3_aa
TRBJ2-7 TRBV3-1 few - TGTGCCAGCAGCCAAGAAGTGGAGGGAGAGCAGTACTTC CASSQEVEGEQYF
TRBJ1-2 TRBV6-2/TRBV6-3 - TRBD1 TGTGCCAGCACCACGGAGGCAGGGGGCGGCTACACCTTC CASTTEAGGGYTF
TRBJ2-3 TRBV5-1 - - TGCGCCACTTCCGGACTACTAAGCACAGATACGCAGTATTTT CATSGLLSTDTQYF
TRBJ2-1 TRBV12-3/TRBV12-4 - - TGTGCCAGCAGTTTAGAGCTGGGTTTTGGTGAGCAGTTCTTC CASSLELGFGEQFF
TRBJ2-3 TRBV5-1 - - TGCGCCAGCGGGGTAGGATCCACAGATACGCAGTATTTT CASGVGSTDTQYF
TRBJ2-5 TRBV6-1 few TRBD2 TGTGCCAGCAGTGATGGGGGCTCTCCGGGACTAGCTCTAGAGACCCAGTACTTC CASSDGGSPGLALETQYF
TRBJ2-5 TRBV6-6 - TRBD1 TGTGCCAGCAGCTCCGGACAGGGGTTGACCCAGTACTTC CASSSGQGLTQYF
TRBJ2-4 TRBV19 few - TGTGCCAGTAGTACCCGGTTCGAGACCCAAAACATTCAGTACTTC CASSTRFETQNIQYF
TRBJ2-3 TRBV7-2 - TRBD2 TGTGCCAGCAGCTTAGCGTCAACCGGGGGGGCCTTGACAGATACGCAGTATTTT CASSLASTGGALTDTQYF
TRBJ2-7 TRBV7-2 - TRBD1 TGTGCCAGCAGCGCGACAGGGAGCTCCTACGAGCAGTACTTC CASSATGSSYEQYF
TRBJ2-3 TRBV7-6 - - TGTGCCAGCAGCCTCATCGGGGGGCTGAGCACAGATACGCAGTATTTT CASSLIGGLSTDTQYF
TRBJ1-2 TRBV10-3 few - TGTGCCATCAGTGAGGGAGGGGGGAAGAATGGCTACACCTTC CAISEGGGKNGYTF
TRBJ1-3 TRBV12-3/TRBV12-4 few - TGTGCCAGCAGTTTAGCGCAAATAACCCTGAGCCCCGGACACACCATATATTTT CASSLAQITLSPGHTIYF
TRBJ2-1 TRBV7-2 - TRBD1 TGTGCCAGCAGCCCCGGGACAGGGCCCTCGAGGCAGTTCTTC CASSPGTGPSRQFF
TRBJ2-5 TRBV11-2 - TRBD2 TGTGCCAGCAGCTTAGGGACTAGCGGGGGGGCCTGGGAGACCCAGTACTTC CASSLGTSGGAWETQYF
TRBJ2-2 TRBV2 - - TGTGCCAGCAGTTCCGACAGTCCCACGAACACCGGGGAGCTGTTTTTT CASSSDSPTNTGELFF
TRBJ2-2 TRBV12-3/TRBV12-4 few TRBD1 TGTGCCAGCAGTTCCACGACAGGGTCCACCGGGGAGCTGTTTTTT CASSSTTGSTGELFF
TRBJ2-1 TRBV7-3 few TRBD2 TGTGCCAGCAGCCCGCGGACTAGCGGGGGGGATGAGCAGTTCTTC CASSPRTSGGDEQFF
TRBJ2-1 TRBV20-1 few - TGCAGTGCTAGAAAGTACTCTTCCTACAATGAGCAGTTCTTC CSARKYSSYNEQFF
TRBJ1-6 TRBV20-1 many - TGCAGTGCAGCAAGAGGGAGCTCCTATAATTCACCCCTCCACTTT CSAARGSSYNSPLHF
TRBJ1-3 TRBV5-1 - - TGCGCCAGCAGCTTGTTCTCAGATGGAAACACCATATATTTT CASSLFSDGNTIYF
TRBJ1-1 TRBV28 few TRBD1 TGTGCCAGCACTACGGGACAGGGTATTGGAGCTTTCTTT CASTTGQGIGAFF
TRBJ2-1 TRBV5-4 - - TGTGCCAGCACCTCATCCCCCGGGGAGCAGTTCTTC CASTSSPGEQFF
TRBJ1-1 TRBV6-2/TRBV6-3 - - TGTGCCAGCAAGGACGGGGACACTGAAGCTTTCTTT CASKDGDTEAFF